This T cell receptor beta chain appears in the sequencing data of a study of blood T cell repertoires in COVID-19. Background on the study: The cDNA or gDNA used as material had been derived from T cells, B-cell-depleted T cells, or PBMCs.

Generated by immunoSEQ multiplex PCR, the TCRdb table keeps only in-frame clones and is missing some. The data show around 50,000 clones, almost 80% seen once. Germline CDR1 reads MDHEN; CDR2 reads SYDVKM. The CDR3 spans 13 residues. Remarks on this clone: An end of the junction differs from the germline gene, which may be a read error.

This sequence joins TRBV28 and TRBJ1-1, with D hard to call. The source material was PBMCs or T cells enriched from blood (not recorded which). The sequence was obtained from a woman in her 50s with acute COVID-19. CDR3 nucleotides: TGTGCCAGCAGTTTTGGAGCAGTCGGGGAGAGTGGATTT. Its translation: CASSFGAVGESGF.